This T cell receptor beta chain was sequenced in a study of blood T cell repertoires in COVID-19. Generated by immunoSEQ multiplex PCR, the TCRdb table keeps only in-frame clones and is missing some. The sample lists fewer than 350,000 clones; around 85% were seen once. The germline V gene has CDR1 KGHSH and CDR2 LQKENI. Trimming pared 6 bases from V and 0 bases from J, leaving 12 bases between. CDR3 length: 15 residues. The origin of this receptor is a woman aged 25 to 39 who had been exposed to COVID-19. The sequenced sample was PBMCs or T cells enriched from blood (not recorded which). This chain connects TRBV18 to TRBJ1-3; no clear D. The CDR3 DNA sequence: TGTGCCAGCTCGGTTACAGAGAGCTCTGGAAACACCATATATTTT. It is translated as CASSVTESSGNTIYF.